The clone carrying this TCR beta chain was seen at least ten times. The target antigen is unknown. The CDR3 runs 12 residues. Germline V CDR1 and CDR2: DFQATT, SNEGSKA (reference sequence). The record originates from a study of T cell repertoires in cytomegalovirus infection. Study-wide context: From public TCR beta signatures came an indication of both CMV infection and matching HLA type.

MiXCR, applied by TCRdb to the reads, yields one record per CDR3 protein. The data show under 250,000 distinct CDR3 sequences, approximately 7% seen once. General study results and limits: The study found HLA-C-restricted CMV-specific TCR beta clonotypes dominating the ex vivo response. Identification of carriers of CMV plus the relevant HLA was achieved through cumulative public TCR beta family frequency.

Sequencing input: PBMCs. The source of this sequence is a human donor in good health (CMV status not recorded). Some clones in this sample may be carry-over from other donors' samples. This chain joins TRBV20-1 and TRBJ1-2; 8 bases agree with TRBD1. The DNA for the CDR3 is TGCAATGCGAGACGACAGGGGAAGGGCTACACCTTC. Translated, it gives CNARRQGKGYTF.